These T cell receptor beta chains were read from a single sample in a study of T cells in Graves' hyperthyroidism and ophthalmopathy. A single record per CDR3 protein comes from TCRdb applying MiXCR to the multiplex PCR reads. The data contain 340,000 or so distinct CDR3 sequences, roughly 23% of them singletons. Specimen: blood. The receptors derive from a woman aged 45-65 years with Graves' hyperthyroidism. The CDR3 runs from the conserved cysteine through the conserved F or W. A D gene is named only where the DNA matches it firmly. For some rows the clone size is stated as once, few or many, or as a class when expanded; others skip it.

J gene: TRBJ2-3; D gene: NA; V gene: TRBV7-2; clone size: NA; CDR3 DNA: TGTGCCAGCAGCTTCCCCGGCCGTCCAGATACGCAGTATTTT; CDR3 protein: CASSFPGRPDTQYF
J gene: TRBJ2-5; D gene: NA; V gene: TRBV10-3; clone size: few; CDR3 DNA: TGTGCCATCGGTATCCGGGAAAAGGAGACCCAGTACTTC; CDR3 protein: CAIGIREKETQYF
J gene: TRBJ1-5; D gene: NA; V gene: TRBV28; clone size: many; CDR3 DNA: TGTGCCAGCAGGATACACTTTCCCGCCGATCAGCCCCAGCATTTT; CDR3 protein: CASRIHFPADQPQHF
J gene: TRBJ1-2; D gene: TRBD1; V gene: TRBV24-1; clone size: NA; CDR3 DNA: TGTGCCACCAGTGGGACAGGATTCGGCTATGGCTACACCTTC; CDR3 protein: CATSGTGFGYGYTF
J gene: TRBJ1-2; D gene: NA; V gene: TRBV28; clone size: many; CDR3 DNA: TGTGCCAGCAGAATCAATGGCGGCTACACCTTC; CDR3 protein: CASRINGGYTF
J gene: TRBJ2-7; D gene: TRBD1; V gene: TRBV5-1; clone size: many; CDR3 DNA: TGCGCCAGCAGCGGTGCCGGGACAGGCAAACTCTACGAGCAGTACTTC; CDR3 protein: CASSGAGTGKLYEQYF
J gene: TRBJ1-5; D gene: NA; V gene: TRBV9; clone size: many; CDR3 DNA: TGTGCCAACAGCGGAGGGCTGGATCAGCCCCAGCATTTT; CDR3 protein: CANSGGLDQPQHF
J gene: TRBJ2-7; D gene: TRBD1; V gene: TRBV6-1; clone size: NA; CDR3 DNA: TGTGCCAGCATCAAGGGACAGTCTTTCTACGAGCAGTACTTC; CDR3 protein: CASIKGQSFYEQYF
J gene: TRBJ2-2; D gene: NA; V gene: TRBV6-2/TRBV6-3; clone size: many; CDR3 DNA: TGTGCCAGCAGTTACTCGTCTGGGGGGGCCTTCCCCGGGGAGCTGTTTTTT; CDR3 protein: CASSYSSGGAFPGELFF
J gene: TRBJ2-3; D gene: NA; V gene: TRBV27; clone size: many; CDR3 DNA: TGTGCCAGCAGTTTTGGTATGCGGGGGCGCACAGATACGCAGTATTTT; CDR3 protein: CASSFGMRGRTDTQYF
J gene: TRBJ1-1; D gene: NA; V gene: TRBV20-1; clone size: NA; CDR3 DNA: TGCAGTGCTAGCCTTGGGGGGCCGAACACTGAAGCTTTCTTT; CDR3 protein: CSASLGGPNTEAFF
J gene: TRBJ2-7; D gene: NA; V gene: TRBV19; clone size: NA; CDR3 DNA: TGTGCCAGTAGTCTTCCGGGGGCCGACAACGAGCAGTACTTC; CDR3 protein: CASSLPGADNEQYF
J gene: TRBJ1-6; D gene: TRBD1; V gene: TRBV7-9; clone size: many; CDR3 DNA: TGTGCCAGCAGCAGGACAGGGATATATAATTCACCCCTCCACTTT; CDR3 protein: CASSRTGIYNSPLHF
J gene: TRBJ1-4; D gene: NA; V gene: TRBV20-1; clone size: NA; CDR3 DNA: TGCAGTGCCGAGACAGATGAAAAACTGTTTTTT; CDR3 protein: CSAETDEKLFF
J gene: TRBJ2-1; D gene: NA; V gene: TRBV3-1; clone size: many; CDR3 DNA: TGTGCCAGCAGCCAAGAAGCGGGGCGGGGGCGATACAATGAGCAGTTCTTC; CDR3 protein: CASSQEAGRGRYNEQFF
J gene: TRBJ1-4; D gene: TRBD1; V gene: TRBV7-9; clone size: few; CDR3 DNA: TGTGCCAGCAGCTTACGACAGGGGGGCGAAAAACTGTTTTTT; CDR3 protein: CASSLRQGGEKLFF
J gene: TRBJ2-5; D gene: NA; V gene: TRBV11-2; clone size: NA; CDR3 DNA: TGTGCCAGCAGGGGGGGCGGGGGAGAGACCCAGTACTTC; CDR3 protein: CASRGGGGETQYF
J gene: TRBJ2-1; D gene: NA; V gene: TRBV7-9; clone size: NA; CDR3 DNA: TGTGCCAGCAGCCCGGGCAGGCGGACCCCCTACAATGAGCAGTTCTTC; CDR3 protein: CASSPGRRTPYNEQFF